What follows are 24 T cell receptor beta chains derived from one specimen sequenced in a study of blood T cell repertoires in COVID-19. Produced via immunoSEQ multiplex PCR; TCRdb's table is partial and in-frame only. The profile shows 250,000 or so clones, approximately 86% of them singletons. Material for sequencing was PBMCs or T cells enriched from blood (not recorded which). These receptors originate from a woman aged 30 to 39 with acute COVID-19.

The rearrangement links TRBV6-5 to TRBJ1-5; 7 positions agree with TRBD1. This CDR3 comprises 15 residues. V lost 6 bases to trimming and J lost 3 bases; unmatched junction nucleotides: 8. The germline gives CDR1 MNHEY, CDR2 SVGAGI. The CDR3 is CASSLSGTDNQPQHF. The CDR3 DNA sequence: TGTGCCAGCAGCCTCTCCGGGACAGACAATCAGCCCCAGCATTTT.

The table lists this clone with a few counts. The V call is TRBV7-9, the J call TRBJ1-6, with 8 bases lining up with TRBD1. Germline V gene data show CDR1 as SEHNR and CDR2 as FQNEAQ (reference sequence). This CDR3 is 13 amino acids long. With V trimmed by 5 bases and J by 9 bases, 3 bases remained unmatched. Here the CDR3 DNA reads TGTGCCAGCAGCAACACAGGGGGTTCACCCCTCCACTTT. Its translation: CASSNTGGSPLHF.

The chain carries TRBV18 and TRBJ2-3; 10 bases align to TRBD2. The trim removed 6 bases at V and 4 bases at J, leaving 10 bases unmatched. The CDR3 is 16 amino acids. Germline V gene sequence: CDR1 KGHSH, CDR2 LQKENI. CDR3 in DNA: TGTGCCAGCTCTCTCCGGGTAGCGGGGGGCCCAGATACGCAGTATTTT. It specifies CASSLRVAGGPDTQYF.

V gene TRBV7-2 combines with J gene TRBJ1-2; D not resolved. This CDR3 is 13 amino acids long. V was pared by 6 bases and J by 6 bases, with 14 bases between. Germline V gives CDR1 SGHTA, CDR2 FQGNSA. The DNA of the CDR3 is TGTGCCAGCAGACCCACAGTCCCAGATGGCTACACCTTC. The encoded protein is CASRPTVPDGYTF.

This chain uses TRBV12-3 or TRBV12-4 with TRBJ1-1; unclear D gene. V shed 6 bases and J shed 5 bases, with 13 bases lying between them. This CDR3 contains 13 residues. The CDR3 loop is CASRRTGRTEAFF. The CDR3 region has the DNA TGTGCCAGCAGGAGGACTGGGAGGACTGAAGCTTTCTTT.

The CDR3 protein is CASSQGRRAGMNTEAFF. DNA of the CDR3: TGCGCCAGCAGCCAAGGTCGCAGGGCGGGAATGAACACTGAAGCTTTCTTT. The V gene is TRBV4-1, the J gene TRBJ1-1, with D possibly matching TRBD1 (5 bases). Germline-derived CDR1 and CDR2 are MGHRA and YSYEKL. With 1 base removed from V and 0 bases from J, the gap between germline ends came to 15 bases. The CDR3 extends over 17 amino acids.

The rearrangement joins TRBV4-3 to TRBJ2-7; 11 bases match TRBD1. Looked up from germline, CDR1 is LGHNA and CDR2 is YSLEER. V lost 6 bases to trimming and J lost 5 bases; unmatched junction nucleotides: 3. The CDR3 runs to 13 residues. The CDR3 reads CASSRTGGNEQYF. The DNA for the CDR3 is TGCGCCAGCAGTCGGACAGGGGGCAACGAGCAGTACTTC.

This chain joins TRBV6-2 or TRBV6-3 and TRBJ2-1; TRBD2 aligns across 12 bases. After removal of 2 bases from V and 8 bases from J, the junction contained 10 bases not matched to a gene. From germline, CDR1 is MNHEY and CDR2 SVGEGT. CDR3 length: 17 amino acids. DNA of the CDR3: TGTGCCAGCAGTTACAGGCCTAGCGGGGGGGCGAGGGATGAGCAGTTCTTC. The encoded protein is CASSYRPSGGARDEQFF.

The V and J genes are TRBV7-8 and TRBJ2-3, with 9 bases that match TRBD2. CDR1 and CDR2 from the germline V gene are SGHVS and FQNEAQ. Germline trimming cut 5 bases from V and 1 base from J; bases unmatched to any gene: 4. The CDR3 covers 15 residues. CDR3 residues: CASSNPSGGTDTQYF. The CDR3 bases are TGTGCCAGCAGCAACCCTAGCGGGGGCACAGATACGCAGTATTTT.

As for this clone: Other nucleotide sequences from this sample produce the same CDR3. The V call is TRBV9, the J call TRBJ2-5, with 9 nucleotides matching TRBD1. This CDR3 comprises 15 residues. Unmatched junction bases numbered 5, after V lost 0 bases and J lost 5 bases. CDR1 SGDLS and CDR2 YYNGEE come from the germline V gene. CDR3 sequence: CASSVDRGLGETQYF. The DNA for the CDR3 is TGTGCCAGCAGCGTAGACAGGGGGCTTGGGGAGACCCAGTACTTC.

V and J are TRBV6-2 or TRBV6-3 and TRBJ1-5; D remains unclear. Per germline, CDR1 MNHEY and CDR2 SVGEGT. The CDR3 runs 14 residues. Trimming removed 4 bases from V and 0 bases from J, with 7 bases in between. CDR3 loop: CASSFVYSNQPQHF. The CDR3 DNA reads as TGTGCCAGCAGTTTCGTATATAGCAATCAGCCCCAGCATTTT.

The chain links TRBV12-5 to TRBJ1-2, with TRBD1 matching over 8 bases. V dropped 1 base and J dropped 6; count of bases not matched to a gene: 10. The CDR3 contains 16 residues. CDR1 is LGHNT and CDR2 is FRNRAP in the germline V gene. CDR3 bases: TGTGCTAGTGGTTTGGAAACAGACAGGGGATTACATGGCTACACCTTC. As protein: CASGLETDRGLHGYTF. The variable domain in full, completed from reference TRBV12-5 and TRBJ1-2, reads DARVTQTPRHKVTEMGQEVTMRCQPILGHNTVFWYRQTMMQGLELLAYFRNRAPLDDSGMPKDRFSAEMPDATLATLKIQPSEPRDSAVYFCASGLETDRGLHGYTFGSGTRLTVV.

V usage is TRBV19 and J usage is TRBJ2-5, with D possibly being TRBD1 (6 bases). V was pared by 6 bases and J by 4 bases, with 15 bases between. In germline, CDR1 is LNHDA, CDR2 SQIVND (reference sequence). The CDR3 sequence is 14 residues long. The CDR3 here is CASSSREGGETQYF. The CDR3 DNA sequence: TGTGCCAGTAGCTCCCGGGAAGGGGGAGAGACCCAGTACTTC. The full variable domain, completed using reference TRBV19 and TRBJ2-5, is DGGITQSPKYLFRKEGQNVTLSCEQNLNHDAMYWYRQDPGQGLRLIYYSQIVNDFQKGDIAEGYSVSREKKESFPLTVTSAQKNPTAFYLCASSSREGGETQYFGPGTRLLVL.

The chain recombines TRBV3-1 (or the pseudogene TRBV3-2) with TRBJ2-7, with a weak D call TRBD1 (5 bases). V shed 3 bases and J shed 7 bases, with 10 bases lying between them. This CDR3 comprises 12 residues. Germline V lookup: CDR1 LGHDT, CDR2 YNNKEL (reference sequence). In DNA, the CDR3 is TGTGCCAGCAGCCACAACCAGGGTGAGCAGTACTTC. It yields the protein CASSHNQGEQYF.

The chain combines TRBV10-3 with TRBJ1-5, with D tentatively TRBD1 (5 bases). Trimming left V 7 bases short and J 2 bases short, with 9 bases between. CDR3 size: 13 residues. Germline lookup yields CDR1 ENHRY and CDR2 SYGVKD. The CDR3 is CAIKETGNQPQHF. CDR3 in DNA: TGTGCCATCAAAGAGACAGGCAATCAGCCCCAGCATTTT.

This clone was found once. The genes are TRBV7-2 and TRBJ1-1, with 8 nucleotides matching TRBD1. With V trimmed by 1 base and J by 7 bases, 2 bases remained unmatched. Germline CDR1 and CDR2: SGHTA and FQGNSA. The CDR3 covers 13 residues. CDR3 nucleotides: TGTGCCAGCAGCTTAGTGACAGGGGATGAAGCTTTCTTT. It yields the protein CASSLVTGDEAFF.

V and J are TRBV4-3 and TRBJ1-2; D perhaps matches TRBD1 (6 bases). Trimming took 2 bases from V and 1 from J, leaving 17 bases between them. This CDR3 region has 17 residues. The germline CDR1 and CDR2 sequences are LGHNA and YSLEER. CDR3 nucleotides: TGCGCCAGCAGCCAATGGGGCAGGGGAGAAAGTAACTATGGCTACACCTTC. Its translation is CASSQWGRGESNYGYTF.

The gene calls are TRBV11-2 and TRBJ1-1; D remains unclear. V lost 1 base, J lost 4 bases, and 7 bases lay in between. The CDR3 loop spans 13 amino acids. Germline V gene sequence: CDR1 SGHAT, CDR2 FQNNGV. DNA for the CDR3: TGTGCCAGCAGCTTAGTGGAGGGCACTGAAGCTTTCTTT. This codes for CASSLVEGTEAFF.

V usage is TRBV19 and J usage is TRBJ2-3; maybe TRBD2 (6 bases). Trimming stripped 3 bases from V and 3 bases from J, with 19 bases between. Germline CDR1 LNHDA, CDR2 SQIVND (reference sequence). The CDR3 extends over 17 amino acids. The CDR3 loop is CASSIQVILTSTDTQYF. In DNA form, the CDR3 reads TGTGCCAGTAGTATTCAAGTCATATTGACTAGTACAGATACGCAGTATTTT.

This rearrangement joins TRBV7-2 to TRBJ1-5, with TRBD1 matching over 8 bases. CDR3 length: 16 residues. The V and J ends lost 2 bases and 8 bases, in that order; junction bases with no gene match: 11. Germline loops: CDR1 SGHTA, CDR2 FQGNSA. CDR3 in DNA: TGTGCCAGCAGCTTACAGACAGGGGCGCACGGGAAGCCCCAGCATTTT. Protein product: CASSLQTGAHGKPQHF.

The chain links TRBV11-2 to TRBJ2-2; D call uncertain. Germline CDR1 SGHAT, CDR2 FQNNGV. V lost 0 bases, J lost 2 bases, and 7 bases lay in between. The CDR3 consists of 15 residues. Here the CDR3 DNA reads TGTGCCAGCAGCTTAGACCAGATTAACACCGGGGAGCTGTTTTTT. Encoded protein: CASSLDQINTGELFF.

Here the CDR3 DNA reads TGCGCCAGCAGCCAGGGGGTGACAGGTAATCAGCCCCAGCATTTT. Its translation is CASSQGVTGNQPQHF. The chain recombines TRBV4-1 with TRBJ1-5, with TRBD1 as a possible D gene (6 bases). This CDR3 is built from 15 residues. The ends were cut back, 3 bases at V and 4 bases at J, with 13 bases in the middle. CDR1 and CDR2 (germline): MGHRA, YSYEKL.

The J gene is TRBJ1-5, the V gene TRBV15, with D perhaps TRBD1 (6 bases). The germline V gene encodes CDR1 LNHNV and CDR2 YYDKDF (reference sequence). This CDR3 is 13 amino acids long. V dropped 0 bases and J dropped 6 bases, with 6 bases sitting between them. DNA of the CDR3: TGTGCCACCAGCAGAGACAGGGGTCAGCCCCAGCATTTT. Its translation: CATSRDRGQPQHF.

J is TRBJ2-3 and V is TRBV6-1, with 13 bases identical to TRBD2. Per germline, CDR1 MNHNS and CDR2 SASEGT. V lost 3 bases to trimming and J lost 4 bases; unmatched junction nucleotides: 10. The CDR3 loop spans 18 amino acids. Here the CDR3 reads CASSDMTSGGRGADTQYF. DNA of the CDR3: TGTGCCAGCAGTGACATGACTAGCGGGGGGAGGGGGGCAGATACGCAGTATTTT.